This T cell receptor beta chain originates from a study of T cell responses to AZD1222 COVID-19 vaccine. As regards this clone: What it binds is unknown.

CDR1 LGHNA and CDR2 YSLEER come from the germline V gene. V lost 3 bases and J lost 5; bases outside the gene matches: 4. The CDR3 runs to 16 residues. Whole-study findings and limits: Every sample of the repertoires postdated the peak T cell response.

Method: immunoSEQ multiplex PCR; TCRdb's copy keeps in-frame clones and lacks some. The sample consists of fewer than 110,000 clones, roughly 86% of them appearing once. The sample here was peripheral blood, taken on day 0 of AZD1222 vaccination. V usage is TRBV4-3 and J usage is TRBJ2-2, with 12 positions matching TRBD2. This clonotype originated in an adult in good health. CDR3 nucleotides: TGCGCCAGCAGCCAGCGACTAGCGGGAGTTACCGGGGAGCTGTTTTTT. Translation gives CASSQRLAGVTGELFF.